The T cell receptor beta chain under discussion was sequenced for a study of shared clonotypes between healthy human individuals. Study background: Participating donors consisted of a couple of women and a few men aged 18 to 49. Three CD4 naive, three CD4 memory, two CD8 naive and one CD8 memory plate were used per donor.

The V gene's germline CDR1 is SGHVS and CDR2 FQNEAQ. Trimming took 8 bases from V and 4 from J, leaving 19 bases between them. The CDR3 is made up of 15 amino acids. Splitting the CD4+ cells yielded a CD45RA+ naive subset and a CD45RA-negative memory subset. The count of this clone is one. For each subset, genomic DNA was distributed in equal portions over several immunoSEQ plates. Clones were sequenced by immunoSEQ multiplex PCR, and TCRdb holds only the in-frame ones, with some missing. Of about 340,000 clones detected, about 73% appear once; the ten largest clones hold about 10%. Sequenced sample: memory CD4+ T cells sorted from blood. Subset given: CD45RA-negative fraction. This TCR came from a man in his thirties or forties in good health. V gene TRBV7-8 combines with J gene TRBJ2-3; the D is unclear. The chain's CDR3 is CASAPWARVADTQYF. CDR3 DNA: TGTGCCAGCGCCCCCTGGGCCCGGGTGGCAGATACGCAGTATTTT.